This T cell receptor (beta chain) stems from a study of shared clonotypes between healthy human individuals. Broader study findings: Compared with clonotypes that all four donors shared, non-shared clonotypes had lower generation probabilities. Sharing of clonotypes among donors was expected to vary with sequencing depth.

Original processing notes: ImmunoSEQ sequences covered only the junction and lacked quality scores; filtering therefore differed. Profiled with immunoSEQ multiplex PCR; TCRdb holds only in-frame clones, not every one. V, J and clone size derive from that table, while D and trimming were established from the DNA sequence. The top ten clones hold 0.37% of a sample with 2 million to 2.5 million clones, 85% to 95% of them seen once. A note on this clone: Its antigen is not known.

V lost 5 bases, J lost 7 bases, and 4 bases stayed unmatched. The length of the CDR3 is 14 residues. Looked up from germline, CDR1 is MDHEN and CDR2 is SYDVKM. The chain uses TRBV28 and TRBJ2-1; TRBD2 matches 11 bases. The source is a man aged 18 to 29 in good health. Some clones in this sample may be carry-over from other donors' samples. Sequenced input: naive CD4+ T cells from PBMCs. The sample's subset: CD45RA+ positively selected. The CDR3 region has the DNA TGTGCCAGCAGTCAACTAGCGGGAGAGAATGAGCAGTTCTTC. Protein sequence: CASSQLAGENEQFF. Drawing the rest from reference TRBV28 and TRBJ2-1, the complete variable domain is DVKVTQSSRYLVKRTGEKVFLECVQDMDHENMFWYRQDPGLGLRLIYFSYDVKMKEKGDIPEGYSVSREKKERFSLILESASTNQTSMYLCASSQLAGENEQFFGPGTRLTVL.